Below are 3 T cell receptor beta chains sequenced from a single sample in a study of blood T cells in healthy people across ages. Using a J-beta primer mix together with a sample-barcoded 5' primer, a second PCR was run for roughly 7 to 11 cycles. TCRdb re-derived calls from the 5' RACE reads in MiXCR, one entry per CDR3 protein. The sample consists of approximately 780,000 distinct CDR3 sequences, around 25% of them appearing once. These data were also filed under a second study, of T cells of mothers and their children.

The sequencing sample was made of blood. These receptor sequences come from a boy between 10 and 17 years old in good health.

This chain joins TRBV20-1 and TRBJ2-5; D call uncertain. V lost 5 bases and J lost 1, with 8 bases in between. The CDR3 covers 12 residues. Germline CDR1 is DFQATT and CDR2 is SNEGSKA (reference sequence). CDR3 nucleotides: TGCAGTGCTCTTGACACCCAAGAGACCCAGTACTTC. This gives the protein CSALDTQETQYF.

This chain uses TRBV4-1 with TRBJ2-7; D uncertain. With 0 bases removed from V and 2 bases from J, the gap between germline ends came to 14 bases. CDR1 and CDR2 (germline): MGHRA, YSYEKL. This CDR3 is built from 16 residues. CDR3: CASSQDSLTNPYEQYF. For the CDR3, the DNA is TGCGCCAGCAGCCAAGATTCTCTAACCAACCCCTACGAGCAGTACTTC.

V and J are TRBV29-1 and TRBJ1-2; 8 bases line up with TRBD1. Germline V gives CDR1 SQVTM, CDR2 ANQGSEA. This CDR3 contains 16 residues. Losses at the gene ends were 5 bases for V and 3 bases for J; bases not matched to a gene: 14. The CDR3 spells CSVIDWGGQGYYGYTF. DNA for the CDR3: TGCAGCGTTATAGACTGGGGTGGACAGGGATACTATGGCTACACCTTC.